Shown below are 24 T cell receptor beta chains from a single sample sequenced in a study of blood T cell repertoires in COVID-19. The protocol was immunoSEQ multiplex PCR, while the TCRdb copy is restricted to in-frame clones and leaves out a portion. The sample has more than 200,000 clones, more than 70% seen once. The source material was peripheral blood. These TCRs come from a woman in her forties who had recovered from COVID-19.

The CDR3 sequence is CAWTQKTGRRTF. The CDR3, as DNA: TGTGCCTGGACCCAGAAGACAGGGCGGCGCACCTTC. This chain links TRBV30 with TRBJ1-2; TRBD1 agrees at 7 bases. Germline lookup yields CDR1 GTSNPN and CDR2 SVGIG (reference sequence). The CDR3 has 12 amino acids. V shed 4 bases, J shed 13 bases, and the junction held 12 bases outside the gene matches.

The CDR3 nucleotides read TGTGCCAGCAGTTCCAGGACAGGGGGCGATTTTCATGGCTACACCTTC. Its protein product is CASSSRTGGDFHGYTF. The gene calls are TRBV7-6 and TRBJ1-2; 11 bases are a match to TRBD1. This CDR3 is 16 amino acids long. Trimming cost V 6 bases and J 6 bases; bases outside gene matches: 12. CDR1 SGHVS and CDR2 FNYEAQ come from the germline V gene.

This clone was seen a handful of times. The rearrangement uses TRBV29-1 and TRBJ1-2, with a tentative D call TRBD1 (6 bases). Looked up from germline, CDR1 is SQVTM and CDR2 is ANQGSEA. The CDR3 has 14 residues. V lost 4 bases, J lost 0 bases, and 12 bases lay in between. The CDR3 here is CSVVTTGTNYGYTF. The CDR3 bases are TGCAGCGTTGTGACCACAGGGACTAACTATGGCTACACCTTC.

The chain has TRBV6-2 or TRBV6-3 and TRBJ2-6, with 7 nucleotides matching TRBD1. Trimming at V came to 5 bases and at J to 4 bases, leaving 11 bases not matched to a gene. Germline V gene data show CDR1 as MNHEY and CDR2 as SVGEGT. The CDR3 consists of 17 residues. The CDR3 loop is CASSLQGVGAGANVLTF. CDR3 coding DNA: TGTGCCAGCAGTCTTCAGGGGGTTGGGGCCGGGGCCAACGTCCTGACTTTC.

The rearrangement links TRBV11-2 to TRBJ1-2; no definite D call. CDR1 is SGHAT, CDR2 FQNNGV, per germline. The ends were cut back, 1 base at V and 3 bases at J, with 9 bases in the middle. The CDR3 is 14 amino acids. The CDR3: CASSLAHIYYGYTF. The DNA for the CDR3 is TGTGCCAGCAGCTTAGCTCACATCTACTATGGCTACACCTTC.

The chain is built from TRBV5-1 and TRBJ2-5; TRBD1 aligns across 7 bases. CDR1 and CDR2 from the germline V gene are SGHRS and YFSETQ. This CDR3 comprises 14 residues. Trimming at V came to 4 bases and at J to 1 base, leaving 4 bases not matched to a gene. This chain's CDR3 is CASSVGTAQETQYF. CDR3 DNA: TGCGCCAGCAGCGTAGGGACAGCCCAAGAGACCCAGTACTTC.

The rearrangement joins TRBV5-1 to TRBJ1-4; D is possibly TRBD1 (5 bases). The germline V gene encodes CDR1 SGHRS and CDR2 YFSETQ. The CDR3 covers 16 residues. With 2 bases removed from V and 3 bases from J, the gap between germline ends came to 14 bases. The CDR3 is CASSFLQGRSNEKLFF. DNA for the CDR3: TGCGCCAGCAGCTTCCTCCAGGGCAGGTCTAATGAAAAACTGTTTTTT.

The gene calls are TRBV6-4 and TRBJ2-5, with 9 nucleotides matching TRBD1. Germline assignment: CDR1 MRHNA and CDR2 SNTAGT. The CDR3 extends over 16 amino acids. The V gene end was trimmed by 8 bases and the J gene end by 2 bases; junction bases not matched to a gene: 12. The CDR3 DNA reads as TGTGCCAGCGAAATCCCAGACAGGGGGGGGCAAGAGACCCAGTACTTC. Residues: CASEIPDRGGQETQYF.

The chain employs TRBV4-3 and TRBJ2-3; TRBD2 matches at 12 bases. CDR3 length: 17 residues. Unmatched junction bases numbered 10, after V lost 4 bases and J lost 5 bases. CDR1 is LGHNA and CDR2 is YSLEER in the germline V gene. CDR3 coding DNA: TGCGCCAGCAGCCTCGATCTAGCGGGAGGGCCAGGAGATACGCAGTATTTT. Its translation: CASSLDLAGGPGDTQYF.

On this clone: One junction end disagrees with the germline gene, perhaps due to a read error. This chain joins TRBV5-5 and TRBJ2-7, with D possibly TRBD2 on 7 matching bases. CDR1 and CDR2 (germline): SGHKS, YYEKEE (reference sequence). The CDR3 has 15 amino acids. This chain's CDR3 is CASSLESGGLYGQYF. In DNA form, the CDR3 reads TGTGCCAGCAGCTTAGAGTCGGGGGGCCTCTACGGGCAGTACTTC.

The CDR3 nucleotides are TGTGCCAGCAGCCAGAGCGGGGGGGCCCACGAGCAGTACTTC. It encodes CASSQSGGAHEQYF. This chain uses TRBV28 with TRBJ2-7; TRBD2 matches 10 bases. V lost 6 bases, J lost 5 bases, and 7 bases stayed unmatched. In germline, CDR1 is MDHEN, CDR2 SYDVKM. The CDR3 loop spans 14 amino acids.

J is TRBJ1-2 and V is TRBV28; D unclear. The V gene lost 8 bases and the J gene lost 6 bases, with 10 bases spanning the gap. The CDR3 is made up of 11 amino acids. CDR1 is MDHEN and CDR2 is SYDVKM in the germline V gene. This CDR3 is CASWSGNGYTF. DNA for the CDR3: TGTGCCAGCTGGTCGGGGAATGGCTACACCTTC.

CDR3 loop: CASSLRGQEGALYGYTF. DNA of the CDR3: TGTGCCAGCAGTTTAAGGGGACAGGAGGGAGCCTTATATGGCTACACCTTC. The chain recombines TRBV28 with TRBJ1-2, with 8 bases matching TRBD1. The V gene end was trimmed by 2 bases and the J gene end by 5 bases; junction bases not matched to a gene: 13. Germline V lookup: CDR1 MDHEN, CDR2 SYDVKM. The CDR3 is made up of 17 amino acids.

This chain connects TRBV2 to TRBJ2-7, with D possibly matching TRBD1 (5 bases). CDR3 length: 13 amino acids. Trimming pared 8 bases from V and 0 bases from J, leaving 11 bases between. Per germline, CDR1 SNHLY and CDR2 FYNNEI. DNA for the CDR3: TGTGCCAGCTCAAGGGGCTACTCCTACGAGCAGTACTTC. Its translation is CASSRGYSYEQYF.

This sequence joins TRBV3-1 (or the pseudogene TRBV3-2) and TRBJ1-5; D is unresolved. The V end lost 0 bases, the J end lost 0 bases, and 12 bases lay between the germline ends. The CDR3 covers 17 residues. In germline, CDR1 is LGHDT, CDR2 YNNKEL (reference sequence). The CDR3 region has the DNA TGTGCCAGCAGCCAAGATTTGTCAGATTATAGCAATCAGCCCCAGCATTTT. This gives the protein CASSQDLSDYSNQPQHF.

The V gene is TRBV19, the J gene TRBJ2-7, with no clear D. The germline CDR1 and CDR2 sequences are LNHDA and SQIVND (reference sequence). V lost 4 bases and J 0 bases, leaving 7 bases between the germline ends. The CDR3 covers 13 residues. The CDR3 coding sequence is TGTGCCAGTAGTAGGGCCTACTCCTACGAGCAGTACTTC. Translated: CASSRAYSYEQYF.

The chain links TRBV7-2 to TRBJ1-4; 9 bases fit TRBD1. V lost 1 base to trimming and J lost 7 bases; unmatched junction nucleotides: 7. Germline CDR1 is SGHTA and CDR2 is FQGNSA. The length of the CDR3 is 16 residues. The CDR3 region has the DNA TGTGCCAGCAGCTTAGGGGACAGGGTGTCTACTGAAAAACTGTTTTTT. It yields the protein CASSLGDRVSTEKLFF.

The CDR3 region has the DNA TGTGCCAGCAGCTTACGGCGGGAAGGCTACGAGCAGTACTTC. Its protein product is CASSLRREGYEQYF. This chain links TRBV7-2 with TRBJ2-7; a weak D match, TRBD2 (6 bases). Germline loops: CDR1 SGHTA, CDR2 FQGNSA. V shed 2 bases and J shed 3 bases, with 11 bases lying between them. This CDR3 has 14 residues.

The chain employs TRBV4-2 and TRBJ2-2; 11 bases match TRBD1. Germline V lookup: CDR1 LGHNA, CDR2 YNFKEQ. This CDR3 region has 18 residues. With 0 bases clipped from V and 4 bases from J, the junction kept 7 bases outside the gene matches. The chain's CDR3 is CASSQDGTGGTVTGELFF. DNA of the CDR3: TGTGCCAGCAGCCAAGATGGGACAGGGGGGACGGTCACCGGGGAGCTGTTTTTT.

The chain couples TRBV25-1 to TRBJ1-4, with a weak D call TRBD1 (5 bases). With 1 base removed from V and 7 bases from J, the gap between germline ends came to 7 bases. CDR3 size: 13 residues. CDR1 and CDR2 (germline): MGHDK, SYGVNS. The CDR3 protein is CASSESGREKLFF. The CDR3 nucleotides are TGTGCCAGCAGTGAATCAGGGCGTGAAAAACTGTTTTTT.

This clone was detected only once. The chain recombines TRBV5-1 with TRBJ1-2; D remains ambiguous. The CDR3 extends over 13 amino acids. V lost 1 base, J lost 8 bases, and 12 bases lay in between. Per germline, CDR1 SGHRS and CDR2 YFSETQ. CDR3 coding DNA: TGCGCCAGCAGCTTGAATGGTCAAAGCGGCTACACCTTC. It translates to CASSLNGQSGYTF. Looking up the rest from reference TRBV5-1 and TRBJ1-2 gives the full variable domain: KAGVTQTPRYLIKTRGQQVTLSCSPISGHRSVSWYQQTPGQGLQFLFEYFSETQRNKGNFPGRFSGRQFSNSRSEMNVSTLELGDSALYLCASSLNGQSGYTFGSGTRLTVV.

The chain couples TRBV7-2 to TRBJ2-5; the D gene is possibly TRBD1 (5 bases). Between the trimmed V and J ends, which lost 1 base and 5 bases, there was a span of 8 bases. The CDR3 consists of 13 residues. The germline V gene has CDR1 SGHTA and CDR2 FQGNSA. CDR3 in DNA: TGTGCCAGCAGCTTAGGCAGGGCCGAGACCCAGTACTTC. Its translation: CASSLGRAETQYF.

The V and J genes are TRBV4-2 and TRBJ1-2; 7 bases align to TRBD1. The CDR3 extends over 17 amino acids. After removal of 4 bases from V and 5 bases from J, the junction contained 16 bases not matched to a gene. Per germline, CDR1 LGHNA and CDR2 YNFKEQ. In DNA, the CDR3 is TGTGCCAGCAGCCCTTTGGGGGGAACAGGGGCGGCGTATGGCTACACCTTC. Its protein is CASSPLGGTGAAYGYTF.

V and J are TRBV2 and TRBJ2-7; perhaps TRBD1 as D (7 bases). The V end lost 3 bases, the J end lost 2 bases, and 23 bases lay between the germline ends. CDR1 is SNHLY, CDR2 FYNNEI, per germline. CDR3 size: 18 residues. The CDR3 DNA reads TGTGCCAGCAGTGAGGTCCCCCCAGGGGGACTCTTCACCTACGAGCAGTACTTC. Its translation is CASSEVPPGGLFTYEQYF.